What follows describes a single T cell receptor beta chain. The study ran its PCR with 60 Vbeta and 13 Jbeta primers. Assay: immunoSEQ multiplex PCR; the TCRdb copy retains only in-frame clones and omits some. The repertoire holds approximately 93,000 clones, with approximately 68% as singletons. The V end lost 5 bases, the J end lost 3 bases, and 15 bases lay between the germline ends. Germline CDR1 is SGHTA and CDR2 is FQGNSA. The CDR3 totals 15 residues. This specimen belongs to a study of cytomegalovirus exposure and HLA in healthy donors. Material for sequencing was PBMCs. The clonotype comes from a boy younger than 18 in good health and CMV-seropositive. The chain couples TRBV7-2 to TRBJ2-3; D not certain. CDR3 bases: TGTGCCAGCAGCCTCCACGGAGCGTCAACAGATACGCAGTATTTT. It specifies CASSLHGASTDTQYF.